The source of this T cell receptor (beta chain) is a study of blood T cells in healthy people across ages. A second roughly 7 to 11 cycle PCR used barcoded and J-beta primers. Using its own MiXCR run on the 5' RACE reads, TCRdb lists one record per CDR3 protein. Among about 1.8 million distinct CDR3 sequences listed, about 50% were seen once. The ends were cut back, 3 bases at V and 11 bases at J, with 22 bases in the middle. The CDR3 runs 15 residues. The germline gives CDR1 MNHEY, CDR2 SMNVEV (reference sequence). The donors, aged roughly 6 to 95, were healthy Caucasians from Russia. This rearrangement joins TRBV27 to TRBJ2-5; TRBD1 is a possible D gene (6 bases). Sequenced input: blood. This clonotype was sampled from a woman between 40 and 55 years old in good health. CDR3: CASSLDRNPYNEQYF. The CDR3 DNA sequence: TGTGCCAGCAGTTTGGACAGAAACCCCTACAATGAGCAGTACTTC.